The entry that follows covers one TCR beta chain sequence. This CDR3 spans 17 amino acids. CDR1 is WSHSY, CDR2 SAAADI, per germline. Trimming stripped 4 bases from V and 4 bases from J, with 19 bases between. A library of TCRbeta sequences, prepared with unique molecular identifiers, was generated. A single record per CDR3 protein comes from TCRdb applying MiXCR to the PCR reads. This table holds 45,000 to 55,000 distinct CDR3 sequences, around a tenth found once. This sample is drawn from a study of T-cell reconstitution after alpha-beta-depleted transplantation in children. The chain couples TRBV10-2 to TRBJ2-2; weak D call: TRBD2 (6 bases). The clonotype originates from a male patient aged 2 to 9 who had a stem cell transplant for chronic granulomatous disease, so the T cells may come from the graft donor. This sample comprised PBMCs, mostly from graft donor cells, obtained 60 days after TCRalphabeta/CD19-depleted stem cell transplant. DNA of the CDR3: TGCGCCAGCAGTGTGGTGATGGGGGGTCGCGGCACCGGGGAGCTGTTTTTT. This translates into CASSVVMGGRGTGELFF.